Each of the 25 T cell receptor beta chains below was sequenced from the same sample in a study of monozygotic twins with inflammatory bowel disease. TCRdb reprocessed the 5' RACE reads and keeps a single row for each CDR3 protein, giving no DNA. This listing includes approximately 400,000 distinct CDR3 sequences. Sequenced input: blood. These receptors originate from a human donor with ulcerative colitis or Crohn's disease, or a healthy co-twin of an affected twin (not recorded which).

This sequence joins TRBV5-4 and TRBJ2-1; TCRdb's assignment of TRBD2 cannot be checked, as there is no DNA. Per germline, CDR1 SGHNT and CDR2 YYREEE (reference sequence). This CDR3 contains 17 residues. CDR3 sequence: CASSFGTSGSPNNEQFF. The variable domain in full, completed from reference TRBV5-4 and TRBJ2-1, reads ETGVTQSPTHLIKTRGQQVTLRCSSQSGHNTVSWYQQALGQGPQFIFQYYREEENGRGNFPPRFSGLQFPNYSSELNVNALELDDSALYLCASSFGTSGSPNNEQFFGPGTRLTVL.

The chain links TRBV7-2 to TRBJ2-7; lacking DNA, the TRBD2 call made by TCRdb goes unchecked. CDR3 size: 16 residues. Per the germline V gene, CDR1 is SGHTA and CDR2 is FQGNSA. CDR3 sequence: CASSQVAGLRPYEQYF.

The chain employs TRBV24-1 and TRBJ2-7. CDR3 length equals 14 residues. The germline gives CDR1 KGHDR, CDR2 SFDVKD. This CDR3 reads CATSPSGSTYEQYF.

The chain uses TRBV3-1 and TRBJ2-7; as DNA is missing, the TRBD1 call by TCRdb cannot be tested. Germline-derived CDR1 and CDR2 are LGHDT and YNNKEL (reference sequence). The CDR3 has 16 amino acids. The CDR3 reads CASSGKRNGGLHEQYF.

The rearrangement joins TRBV5-5 to TRBJ2-6; TCRdb gives TRBD1 as the D gene, but with no DNA this cannot be confirmed. CDR1 is SGHKS and CDR2 is YYEKEE in the germline V gene (reference sequence). This CDR3 has 18 residues. This chain's CDR3 is CASSTPGQGLAGANVLTF.

The V and J genes are TRBV5-1 and TRBJ1-4. This CDR3 region has 14 residues. The germline V gene has CDR1 SGHRS and CDR2 YFSETQ. The CDR3 sequence: CASSSGSLEKKLFF.

The chain joins TRBV6-2 or TRBV6-3 to TRBJ1-1; absent DNA, TCRdb's TRBD1 call cannot be checked. The CDR3 spans 17 residues. Germline V gene sequence: CDR1 MNHEY, CDR2 SVGEGT. The CDR3 loop reads CASSYSPTGVQYTEAFF.

The chain is built from TRBV5-4 and TRBJ2-3; TCRdb's assignment of TRBD1 cannot be checked, as there is no DNA. The CDR3 has 16 residues. From germline, CDR1 is SGHNT and CDR2 YYREEE (reference sequence). CDR3 residues: CASSLGGTGRTDTQYF.

J is TRBJ1-2 and V is TRBV5-1. This CDR3 spans 13 amino acids. Looked up from germline, CDR1 is SGHRS and CDR2 is YFSETQ. The CDR3 reads CASRFDGNYGYTF.

The chain combines TRBV6-1 with TRBJ2-2; the TRBD1 assignment by TCRdb is unverifiable without DNA. The CDR3 loop spans 15 amino acids. Germline V gives CDR1 MNHNS, CDR2 SASEGT. The CDR3 is CASLPTRVTTGELFF.

The chain employs TRBV28 and TRBJ2-3; TCRdb's D gene call, TRBD1, goes unchecked for lack of DNA. Germline loops: CDR1 MDHEN, CDR2 SYDVKM. The CDR3 runs to 15 residues. The CDR3 is CASIRTGTATDTQYF. Full variable domain (rest looked up from reference TRBV28 and TRBJ2-3): DVKVTQSSRYLVKRTGEKVFLECVQDMDHENMFWYRQDPGLGLRLIYFSYDVKMKEKGDIPEGYSVSREKKERFSLILESASTNQTSMYLCASIRTGTATDTQYFGPGTRLTVL.

This rearrangement joins TRBV4-2 to TRBJ1-5; the D call of TRBD1 rests on TCRdb alone, since no DNA is present to check it. The germline V gene encodes CDR1 LGHNA and CDR2 YNFKEQ. This CDR3 has 15 amino acids. This CDR3 is CASSQVRESNQPQHF.

This CDR3 is CASSYSSNQPQHF. The chain uses TRBV7-9 and TRBJ1-5. The germline V gene encodes CDR1 SEHNR and CDR2 FQNEAQ (reference sequence). The CDR3 totals 13 residues. The full variable domain, in which reference TRBV7-9 and TRBJ1-5 provide the parts outside the CDR3, is DTGVSQNPRHKITKRGQNVTFRCDPISEHNRLYWYRQTLGQGPEFLTYFQNEAQLEKSRLLSDRFSAERPKGSFSTLEIQRTEQGDSAMYLCASSYSSNQPQHFGDGTRLSIL.

V gene TRBV30 combines with J gene TRBJ1-1. The CDR3 extends over 11 amino acids. The germline V gene has CDR1 GTSNPN and CDR2 SVGIG (reference sequence). CDR3 loop: CAWRMNTEAFF.

The CDR3 is CASSFPGQGVQETQYF. The chain carries TRBV5-1 and TRBJ2-5; TCRdb proposes TRBD1, but this gene call is untestable without DNA. CDR3 length equals 16 residues. The germline gives CDR1 SGHRS, CDR2 YFSETQ.

The chain is built from TRBV3-1 and TRBJ1-1; the D gene TCRdb calls, TRBD1, cannot be checked with no DNA. From germline, CDR1 is LGHDT and CDR2 YNNKEL (reference sequence). The CDR3 is 13 amino acids. CDR3 sequence: CASSLGRGTEAFF.

The V gene is TRBV19, the J gene TRBJ2-2; TCRdb names TRBD1, which stays unverified in the absence of DNA. The CDR3 sequence is 15 residues long. Per the germline V gene, CDR1 is LNHDA and CDR2 is SQIVND (reference sequence). CDR3 sequence: CASGDGQASTGELFF.

The CDR3 is CASSYRRAGANVLTF. The rearrangement links TRBV6-5 to TRBJ2-6; TCRdb indicates TRBD2, and absent DNA this call remains unverified. This CDR3 contains 15 residues. Germline lookup yields CDR1 MNHEY and CDR2 SVGAGI.

The chain has TRBV7-9 and TRBJ1-2; TCRdb indicates TRBD1, and absent DNA this call remains unverified. The CDR3 covers 16 residues. CDR1 SEHNR and CDR2 FQNEAQ come from the germline V gene (reference sequence). The CDR3 here is CASSSTPQGAGYGYTF. Full variable domain (remainder filled in from reference TRBV7-9 and TRBJ1-2): DTGVSQNPRHKITKRGQNVTFRCDPISEHNRLYWYRQTLGQGPEFLTYFQNEAQLEKSRLLSDRFSAERPKGSFSTLEIQRTEQGDSAMYLCASSSTPQGAGYGYTFGSGTRLTVV.

This CDR3 is CASSPPGQGRATEAFF. The chain carries TRBV9 and TRBJ1-1; TCRdb indicates TRBD1, and absent DNA this call remains unverified. The CDR3 length is 16 residues. Germline-derived CDR1 and CDR2 are SGDLS and YYNGEE.

The chain links TRBV20-1 to TRBJ2-7. CDR1 is DFQATT and CDR2 is SNEGSKA in the germline V gene (reference sequence). This CDR3 contains 15 residues. CDR3 in amino acids: CSARDYRSNPYEQYF.

The chain links TRBV11-2 to TRBJ2-3. Germline V gives CDR1 SGHAT, CDR2 FQNNGV. CDR3 length: 11 residues. The CDR3 loop reads CASSLGITQYF. The full variable domain, with the rest looked up from reference TRBV11-2 and TRBJ2-3, is EAGVAQSPRYKIIEKRQSVAFWCNPISGHATLYWYQQILGQGPKLLIQFQNNGVVDDSQLPKDRFSAERLKGVDSTLKIQPAKLEDSAVYLCASSLGITQYFGPGTRLTVL.

CDR3 in amino acids: CASSLRGALSNTEAFF. The chain joins TRBV27 to TRBJ1-1; TCRdb's D call of TRBD1 is untestable without DNA. The CDR3 is 16 amino acids. Germline CDR1 and CDR2: MNHEY and SMNVEV (reference sequence).

Here the CDR3 reads CASSFQTGGSEQYF. The chain is built from TRBV7-9 and TRBJ2-7; there is no DNA to check the TCRdb D call of TRBD1. Per the germline V gene, CDR1 is SEHNR and CDR2 is FQNEAQ (reference sequence). This CDR3 region has 14 residues.

The chain carries TRBV15 and TRBJ2-2. The CDR3 is 14 amino acids. The germline gives CDR1 LNHNV, CDR2 YYDKDF (reference sequence). The chain's CDR3 is CATSRDRWTGELFF.